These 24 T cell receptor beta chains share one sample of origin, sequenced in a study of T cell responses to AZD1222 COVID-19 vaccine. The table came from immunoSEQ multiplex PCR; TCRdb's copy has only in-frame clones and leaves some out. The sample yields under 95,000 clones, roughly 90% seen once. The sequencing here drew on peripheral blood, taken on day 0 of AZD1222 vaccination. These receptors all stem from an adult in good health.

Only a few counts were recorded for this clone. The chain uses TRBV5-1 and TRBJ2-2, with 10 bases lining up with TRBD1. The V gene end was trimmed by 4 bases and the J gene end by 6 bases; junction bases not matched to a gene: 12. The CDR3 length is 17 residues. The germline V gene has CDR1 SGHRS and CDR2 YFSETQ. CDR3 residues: CASSADPSGQGSGELFF. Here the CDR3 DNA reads TGCGCCAGCAGCGCGGACCCTTCGGGACAGGGGTCCGGGGAGCTGTTTTTT.

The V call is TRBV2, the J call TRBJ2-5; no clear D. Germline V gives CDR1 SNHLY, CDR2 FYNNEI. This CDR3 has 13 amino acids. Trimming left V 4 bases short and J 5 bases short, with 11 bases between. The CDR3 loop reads CASSVQTVETQYF. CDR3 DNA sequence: TGTGCCAGCAGTGTTCAGACCGTGGAGACCCAGTACTTC.

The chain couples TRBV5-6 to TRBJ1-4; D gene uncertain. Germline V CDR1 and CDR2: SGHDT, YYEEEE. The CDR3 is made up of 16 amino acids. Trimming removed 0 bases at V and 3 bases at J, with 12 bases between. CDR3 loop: CASSLARGTSNEKLFF. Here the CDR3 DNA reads TGTGCCAGCAGCTTGGCGCGGGGAACTTCTAATGAAAAACTGTTTTTT.

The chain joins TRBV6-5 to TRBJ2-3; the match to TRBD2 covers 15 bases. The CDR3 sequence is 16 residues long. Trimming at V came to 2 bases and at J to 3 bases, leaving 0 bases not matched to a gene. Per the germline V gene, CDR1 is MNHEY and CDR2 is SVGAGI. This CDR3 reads CASSYGTSGRTDTQYF. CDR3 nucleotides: TGTGCCAGCAGTTACGGGACTAGCGGGAGGACAGATACGCAGTATTTT.

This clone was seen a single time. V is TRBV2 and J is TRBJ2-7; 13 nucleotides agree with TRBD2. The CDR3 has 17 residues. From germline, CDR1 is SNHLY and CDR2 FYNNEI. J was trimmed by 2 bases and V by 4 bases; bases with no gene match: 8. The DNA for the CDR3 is TGTGCCAGCAGTGTTGGACTAGCGGGGGACTTCCCCTACGAGCAGTACTTC. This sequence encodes CASSVGLAGDFPYEQYF.

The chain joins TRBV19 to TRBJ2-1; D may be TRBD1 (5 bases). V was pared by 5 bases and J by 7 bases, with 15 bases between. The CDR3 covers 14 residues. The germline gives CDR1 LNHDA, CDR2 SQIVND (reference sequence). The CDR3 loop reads CASSFQGPNNEQFF. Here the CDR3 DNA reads TGTGCCAGTAGTTTCCAGGGCCCCAATAATGAGCAGTTCTTC. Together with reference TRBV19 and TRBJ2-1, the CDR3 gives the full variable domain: DGGITQSPKYLFRKEGQNVTLSCEQNLNHDAMYWYRQDPGQGLRLIYYSQIVNDFQKGDIAEGYSVSREKKESFPLTVTSAQKNPTAFYLCASSFQGPNNEQFFGPGTRLTVL.

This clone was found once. The CDR3 nucleotides read TGCGCCAGCAGCCAAGATCAGGGTAATAATTCACCCCTCCACTTT. It translates to CASSQDQGNNSPLHF. The chain carries TRBV4-3 and TRBJ1-6, with a weak D call TRBD1 (5 bases). From germline, CDR1 is LGHNA and CDR2 YSLEER. CDR3 length equals 15 residues. The germline V and J ends were trimmed by 0 bases and 5 bases, with 8 bases remaining between them.

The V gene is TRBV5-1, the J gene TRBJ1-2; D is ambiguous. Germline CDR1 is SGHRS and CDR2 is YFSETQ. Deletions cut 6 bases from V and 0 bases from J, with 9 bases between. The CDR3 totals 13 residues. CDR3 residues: CASTLGSNYGYTF. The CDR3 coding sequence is TGCGCCAGCACCCTGGGTTCTAACTATGGCTACACCTTC.

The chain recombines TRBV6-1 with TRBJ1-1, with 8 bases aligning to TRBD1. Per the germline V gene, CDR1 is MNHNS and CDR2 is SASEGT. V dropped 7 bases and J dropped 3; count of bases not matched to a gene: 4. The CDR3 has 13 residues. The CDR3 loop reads CASMTGEDTEAFF. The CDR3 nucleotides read TGTGCCAGCATGACAGGGGAAGACACTGAAGCTTTCTTT.

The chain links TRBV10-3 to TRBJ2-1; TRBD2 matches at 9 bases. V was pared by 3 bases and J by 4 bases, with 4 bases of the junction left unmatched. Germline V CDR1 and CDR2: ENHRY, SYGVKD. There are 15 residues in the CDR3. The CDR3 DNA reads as TGTGCCATCAGTGATCAAGCGGGGGGATACAATGAGCAGTTCTTC. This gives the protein CAISDQAGGYNEQFF.

The CDR3 region is CASSRTGRGEQPQHF. The CDR3 nucleotides read TGTGCCAGCAGCAGAACGGGCCGCGGGGAGCAGCCCCAGCATTTT. V is TRBV6-5 and J is TRBJ1-5; D remains unclear. CDR3 size: 15 residues. V was shortened by 6 bases and J by 7 bases, with 19 bases between the two germline ends. The V gene's germline CDR1 is MNHEY and CDR2 SVGAGI.

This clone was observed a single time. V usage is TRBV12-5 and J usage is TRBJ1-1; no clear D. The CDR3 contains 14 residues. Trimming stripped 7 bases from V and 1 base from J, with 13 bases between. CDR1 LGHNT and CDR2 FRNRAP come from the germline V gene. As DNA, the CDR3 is TGTGCTAGTGCCGGTGGGGTTCGGAACACTGAAGCTTTCTTT. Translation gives CASAGGVRNTEAFF. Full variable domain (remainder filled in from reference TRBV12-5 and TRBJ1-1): DARVTQTPRHKVTEMGQEVTMRCQPILGHNTVFWYRQTMMQGLELLAYFRNRAPLDDSGMPKDRFSAEMPDATLATLKIQPSEPRDSAVYFCASAGGVRNTEAFFGQGTRLTVV.

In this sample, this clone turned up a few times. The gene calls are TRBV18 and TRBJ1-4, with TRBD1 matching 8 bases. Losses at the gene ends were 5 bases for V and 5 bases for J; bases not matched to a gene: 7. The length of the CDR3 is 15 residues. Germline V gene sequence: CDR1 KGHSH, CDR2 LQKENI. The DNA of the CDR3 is TGTGCCAGCTCAACCGGGACAGGCAACAATGAAAAACTGTTTTTT. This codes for CASSTGTGNNEKLFF.

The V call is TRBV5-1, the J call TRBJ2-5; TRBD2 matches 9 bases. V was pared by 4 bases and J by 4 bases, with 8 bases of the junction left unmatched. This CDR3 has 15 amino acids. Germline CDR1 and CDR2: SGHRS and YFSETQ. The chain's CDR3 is CASSTGGGARETQYF. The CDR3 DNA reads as TGCGCCAGCAGCACCGGCGGGGGGGCCAGAGAGACCCAGTACTTC. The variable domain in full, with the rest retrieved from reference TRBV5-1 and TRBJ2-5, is KAGVTQTPRYLIKTRGQQVTLSCSPISGHRSVSWYQQTPGQGLQFLFEYFSETQRNKGNFPGRFSGRQFSNSRSEMNVSTLELGDSALYLCASSTGGGARETQYFGPGTRLLVL.

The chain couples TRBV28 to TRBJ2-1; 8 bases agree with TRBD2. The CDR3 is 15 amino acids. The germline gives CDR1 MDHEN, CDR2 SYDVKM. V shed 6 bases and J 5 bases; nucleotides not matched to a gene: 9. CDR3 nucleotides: TGTGCCAGCAGCCGTAGCGGGACGGCCCACAATGAGCAGTTCTTC. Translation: CASSRSGTAHNEQFF.

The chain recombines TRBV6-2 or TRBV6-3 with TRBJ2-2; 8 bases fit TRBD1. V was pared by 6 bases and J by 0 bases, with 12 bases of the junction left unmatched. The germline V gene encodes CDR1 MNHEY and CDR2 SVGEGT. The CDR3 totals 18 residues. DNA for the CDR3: TGTGCCAGCAGCTTTAACCTCAGGGGGCGGGCGAACACCGGGGAGCTGTTTTTT. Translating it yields CASSFNLRGRANTGELFF.

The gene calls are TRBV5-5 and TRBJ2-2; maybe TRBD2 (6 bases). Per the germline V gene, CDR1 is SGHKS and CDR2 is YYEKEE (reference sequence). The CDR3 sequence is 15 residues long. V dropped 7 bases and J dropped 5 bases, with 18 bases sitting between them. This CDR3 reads CASYPSGVRTGELFF. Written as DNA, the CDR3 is TGTGCCAGCTATCCCTCGGGGGTTAGGACCGGGGAGCTGTTTTTT.

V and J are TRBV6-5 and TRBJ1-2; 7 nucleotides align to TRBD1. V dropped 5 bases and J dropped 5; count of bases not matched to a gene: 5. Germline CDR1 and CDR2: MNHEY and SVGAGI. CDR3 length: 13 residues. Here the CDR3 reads CASSPGQRYGYTF. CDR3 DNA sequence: TGTGCCAGCAGTCCGGGACAGAGATATGGCTACACCTTC.

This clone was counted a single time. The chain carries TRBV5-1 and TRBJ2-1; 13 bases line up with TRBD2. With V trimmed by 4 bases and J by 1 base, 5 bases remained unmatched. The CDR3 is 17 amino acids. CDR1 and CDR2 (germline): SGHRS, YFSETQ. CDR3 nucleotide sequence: TGCGCCAGCAGCAAGACTAGCGGGGGGCCGTCCTACAATGAGCAGTTCTTC. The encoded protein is CASSKTSGGPSYNEQFF.

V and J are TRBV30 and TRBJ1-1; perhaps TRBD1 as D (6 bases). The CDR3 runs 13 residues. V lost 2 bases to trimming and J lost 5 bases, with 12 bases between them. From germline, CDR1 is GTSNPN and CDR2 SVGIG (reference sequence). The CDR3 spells CAWSSGARTEAFF. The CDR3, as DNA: TGTGCCTGGAGTTCGGGGGCTCGGACTGAAGCTTTCTTT.

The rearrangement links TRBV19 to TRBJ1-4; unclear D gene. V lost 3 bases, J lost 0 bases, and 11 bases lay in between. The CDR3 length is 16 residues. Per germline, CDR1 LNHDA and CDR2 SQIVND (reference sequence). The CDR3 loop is CASSMRRGATNEKLFF. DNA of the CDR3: TGTGCCAGTAGTATGAGACGGGGAGCAACTAATGAAAAACTGTTTTTT.

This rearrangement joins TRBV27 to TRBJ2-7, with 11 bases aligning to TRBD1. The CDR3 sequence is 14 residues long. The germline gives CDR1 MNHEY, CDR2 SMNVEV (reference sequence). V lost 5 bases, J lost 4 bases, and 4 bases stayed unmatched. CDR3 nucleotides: TGTGCCAGCAGTGGGACAGGGGGTATATACGAGCAGTACTTC. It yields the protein CASSGTGGIYEQYF.

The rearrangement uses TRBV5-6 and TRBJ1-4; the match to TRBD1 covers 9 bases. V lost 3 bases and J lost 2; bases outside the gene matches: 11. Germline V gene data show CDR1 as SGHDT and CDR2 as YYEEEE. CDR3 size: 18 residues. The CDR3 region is CASSWFSGQGSTNEKLFF. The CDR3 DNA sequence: TGTGCCAGCAGCTGGTTTTCGGGACAGGGTAGTACTAATGAAAAACTGTTTTTT.

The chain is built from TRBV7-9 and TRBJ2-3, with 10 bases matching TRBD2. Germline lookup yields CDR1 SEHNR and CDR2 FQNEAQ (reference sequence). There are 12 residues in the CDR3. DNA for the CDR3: TGTTCTAGCGGGAGTGGGACAGATACGCAGTATTTT. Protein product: CSSGSGTDTQYF. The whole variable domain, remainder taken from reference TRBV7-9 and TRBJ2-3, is DTGVSQNPRHKITKRGQNVTFRCDPISEHNRLYWYRQTLGQGPEFLTYFQNEAQLEKSRLLSDRFSAERPKGSFSTLEIQRTEQGDSAMYLCSSGSGTDTQYFGPGTRLTVL.